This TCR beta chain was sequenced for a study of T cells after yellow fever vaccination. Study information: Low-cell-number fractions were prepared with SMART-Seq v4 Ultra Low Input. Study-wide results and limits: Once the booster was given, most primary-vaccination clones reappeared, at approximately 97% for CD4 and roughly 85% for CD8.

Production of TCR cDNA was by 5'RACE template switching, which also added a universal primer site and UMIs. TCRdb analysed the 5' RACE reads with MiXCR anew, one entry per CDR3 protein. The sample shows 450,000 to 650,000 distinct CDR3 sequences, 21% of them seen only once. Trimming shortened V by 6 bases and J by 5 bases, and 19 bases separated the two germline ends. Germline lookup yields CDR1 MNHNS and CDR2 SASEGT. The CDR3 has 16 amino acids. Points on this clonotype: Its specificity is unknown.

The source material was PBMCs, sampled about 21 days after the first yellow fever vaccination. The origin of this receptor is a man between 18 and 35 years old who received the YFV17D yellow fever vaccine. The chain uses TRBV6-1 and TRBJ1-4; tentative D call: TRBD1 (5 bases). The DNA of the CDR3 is TGTGCCAGCAGGGACTTCGCCGGGACGGCCAATGAAAAACTGTTTTTT. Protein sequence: CASRDFAGTANEKLFF.